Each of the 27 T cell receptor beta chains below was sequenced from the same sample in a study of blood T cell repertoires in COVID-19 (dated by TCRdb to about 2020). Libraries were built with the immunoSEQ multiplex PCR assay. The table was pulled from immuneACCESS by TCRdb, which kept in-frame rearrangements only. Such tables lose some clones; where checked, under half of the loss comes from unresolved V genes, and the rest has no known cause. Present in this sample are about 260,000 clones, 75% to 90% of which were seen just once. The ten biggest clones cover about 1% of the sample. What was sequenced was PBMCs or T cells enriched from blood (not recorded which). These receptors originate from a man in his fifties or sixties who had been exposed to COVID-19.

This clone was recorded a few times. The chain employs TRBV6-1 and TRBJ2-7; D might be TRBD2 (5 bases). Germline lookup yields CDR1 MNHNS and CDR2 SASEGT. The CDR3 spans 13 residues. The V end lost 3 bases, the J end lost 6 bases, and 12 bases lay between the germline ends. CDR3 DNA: TGTGCCAGCAGTGATCAGGCTAGCAGCGAGCAGTACTTC. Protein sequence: CASSDQASSEQYF.

This chain's CDR3 is CASSLVAGGGRNEQFF. The CDR3 DNA sequence: TGTGCCAGCAGCTTAGTTGCGGGAGGTGGGCGCAATGAGCAGTTCTTC. The rearrangement links TRBV7-9 to TRBJ2-1; TRBD2 matches at 8 bases. This CDR3 comprises 16 residues. Germline V gene lookup returns CDR1 SEHNR and CDR2 FQNEAQ (reference sequence). The V and J ends lost 1 base and 6 bases, in that order; junction bases with no gene match: 8.

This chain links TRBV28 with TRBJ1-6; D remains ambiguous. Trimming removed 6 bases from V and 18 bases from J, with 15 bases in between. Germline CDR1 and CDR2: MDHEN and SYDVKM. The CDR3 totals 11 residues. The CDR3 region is CASSGVSRPHF. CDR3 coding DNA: TGTGCCAGCAGCGGGGTGTCGCGACCCCACTTT.

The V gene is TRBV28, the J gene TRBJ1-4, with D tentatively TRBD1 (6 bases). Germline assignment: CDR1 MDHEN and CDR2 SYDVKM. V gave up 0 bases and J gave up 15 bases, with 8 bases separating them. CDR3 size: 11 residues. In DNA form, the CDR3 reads TGTGCCAGCAGTTTATGGGGGGCCGTGTTTTTT. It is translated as CASSLWGAVFF.

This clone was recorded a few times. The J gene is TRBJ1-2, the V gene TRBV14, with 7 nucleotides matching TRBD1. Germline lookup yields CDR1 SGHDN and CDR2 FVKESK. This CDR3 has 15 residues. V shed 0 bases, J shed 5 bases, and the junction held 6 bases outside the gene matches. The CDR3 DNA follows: TGTGCCAGCAGCCAAGATCTGGGACAGCATTATGGCTACACCTTC. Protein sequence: CASSQDLGQHYGYTF.

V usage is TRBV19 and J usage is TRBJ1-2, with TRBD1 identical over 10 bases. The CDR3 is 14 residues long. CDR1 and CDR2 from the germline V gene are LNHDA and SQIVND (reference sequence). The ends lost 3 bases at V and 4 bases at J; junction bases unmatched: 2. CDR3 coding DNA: TGTGCCAGTAGTATTGACAGGGGGCCCTATGGCTACACCTTC. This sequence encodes CASSIDRGPYGYTF.

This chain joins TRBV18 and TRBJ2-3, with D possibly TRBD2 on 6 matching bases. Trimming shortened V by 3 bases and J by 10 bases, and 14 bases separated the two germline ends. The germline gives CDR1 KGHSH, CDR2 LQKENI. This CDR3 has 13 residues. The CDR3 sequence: CASSPSAGSAQYF. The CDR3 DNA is TGTGCCAGCTCACCGTCGGCGGGGAGCGCGCAGTATTTT.

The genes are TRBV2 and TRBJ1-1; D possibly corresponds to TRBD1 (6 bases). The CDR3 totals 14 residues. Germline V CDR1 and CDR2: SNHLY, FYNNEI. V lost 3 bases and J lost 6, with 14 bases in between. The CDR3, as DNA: TGTGCCAGCAGTGATCGGGGGGCTCTATCTGAAGCTTTCTTT. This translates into CASSDRGALSEAFF.

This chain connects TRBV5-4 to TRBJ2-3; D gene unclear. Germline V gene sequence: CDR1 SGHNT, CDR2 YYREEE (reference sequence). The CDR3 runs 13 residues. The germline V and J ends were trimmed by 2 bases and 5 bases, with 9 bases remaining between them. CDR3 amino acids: CASSFLEEDTQYF. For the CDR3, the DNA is TGTGCCAGCAGCTTTCTTGAGGAAGATACGCAGTATTTT.

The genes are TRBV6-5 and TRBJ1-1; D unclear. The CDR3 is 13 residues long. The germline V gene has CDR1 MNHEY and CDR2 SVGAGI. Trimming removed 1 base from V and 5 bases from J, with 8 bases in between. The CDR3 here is CASSYFRKTEAFF. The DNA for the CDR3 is TGTGCCAGCAGTTACTTCAGGAAAACTGAAGCTTTCTTT.

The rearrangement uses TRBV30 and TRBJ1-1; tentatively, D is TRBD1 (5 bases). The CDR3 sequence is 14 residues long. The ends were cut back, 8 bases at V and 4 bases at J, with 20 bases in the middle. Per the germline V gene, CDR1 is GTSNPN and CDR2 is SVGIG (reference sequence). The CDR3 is CAGLPVGGSTEAFF. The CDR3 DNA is TGTGCCGGCCTCCCTGTGGGGGGTTCCACTGAAGCTTTCTTT.

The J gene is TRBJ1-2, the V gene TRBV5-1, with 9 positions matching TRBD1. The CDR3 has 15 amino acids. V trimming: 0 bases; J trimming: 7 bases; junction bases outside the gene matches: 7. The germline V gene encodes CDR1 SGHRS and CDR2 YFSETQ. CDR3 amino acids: CASSLAPGTGFGYTF. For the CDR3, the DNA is TGCGCCAGCAGCTTGGCCCCGGGGACAGGGTTTGGCTACACCTTC.

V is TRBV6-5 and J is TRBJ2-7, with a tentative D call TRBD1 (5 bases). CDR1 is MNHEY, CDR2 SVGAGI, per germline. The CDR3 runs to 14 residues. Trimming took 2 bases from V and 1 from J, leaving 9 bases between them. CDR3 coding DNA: TGTGCCAGCAGTTACCTACAGGCATCCTACGAGCAGTACTTC. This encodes CASSYLQASYEQYF.

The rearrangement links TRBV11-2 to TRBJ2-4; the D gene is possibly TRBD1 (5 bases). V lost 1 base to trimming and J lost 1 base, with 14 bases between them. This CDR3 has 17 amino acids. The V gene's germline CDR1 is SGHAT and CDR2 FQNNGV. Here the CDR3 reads CASSLVSAGQAKNIQYF. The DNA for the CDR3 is TGTGCCAGCAGCTTAGTTTCGGCAGGGCAGGCCAAAAACATTCAGTACTTC.

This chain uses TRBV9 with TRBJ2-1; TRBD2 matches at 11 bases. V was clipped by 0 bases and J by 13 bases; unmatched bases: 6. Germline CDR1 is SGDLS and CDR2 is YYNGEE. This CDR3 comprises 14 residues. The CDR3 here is CASSVVSGRAGQFF. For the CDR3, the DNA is TGTGCCAGCAGCGTAGTTAGCGGGAGGGCGGGTCAGTTCTTC.

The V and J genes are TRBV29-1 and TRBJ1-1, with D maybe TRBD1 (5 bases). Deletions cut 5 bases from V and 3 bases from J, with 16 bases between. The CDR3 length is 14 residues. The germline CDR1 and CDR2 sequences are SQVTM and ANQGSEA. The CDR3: CSVYGTSSDTEAFF. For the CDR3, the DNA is TGCAGCGTTTACGGGACTTCTTCTGACACTGAAGCTTTCTTT.

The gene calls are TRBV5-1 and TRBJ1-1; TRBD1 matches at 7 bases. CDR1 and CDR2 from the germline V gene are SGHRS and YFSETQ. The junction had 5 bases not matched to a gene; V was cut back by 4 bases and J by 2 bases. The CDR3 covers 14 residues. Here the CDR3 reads CASSRQGRNTEAFF. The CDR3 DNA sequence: TGCGCCAGCAGCAGACAGGGTAGAAACACTGAAGCTTTCTTT.

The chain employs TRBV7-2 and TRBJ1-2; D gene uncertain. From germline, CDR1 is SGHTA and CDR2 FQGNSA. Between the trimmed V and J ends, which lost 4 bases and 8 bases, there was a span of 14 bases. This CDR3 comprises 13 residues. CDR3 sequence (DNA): TGTGCCAGCAGCTCGTACGGGTTCTGGGGCTACACCTTC. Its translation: CASSSYGFWGYTF.

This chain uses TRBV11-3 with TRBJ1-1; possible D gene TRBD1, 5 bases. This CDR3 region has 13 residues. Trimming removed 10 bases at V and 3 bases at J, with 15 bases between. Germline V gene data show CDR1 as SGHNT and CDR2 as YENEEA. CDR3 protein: CATQFTGDTEAFF. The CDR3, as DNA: TGTGCCACCCAATTTACAGGAGACACTGAAGCTTTCTTT.

The CDR3 loop is CASSSGQGGQPQHF. The DNA of the CDR3 is TGTGCCAGCAGCTCAGGACAGGGAGGTCAGCCCCAGCATTTT. V is TRBV7-3 and J is TRBJ1-5; 8 bases fit TRBD1. Per germline, CDR1 SGHTA and CDR2 FQGTGA. The CDR3 loop spans 14 amino acids. V lost 4 bases and J lost 6; bases outside the gene matches: 5.

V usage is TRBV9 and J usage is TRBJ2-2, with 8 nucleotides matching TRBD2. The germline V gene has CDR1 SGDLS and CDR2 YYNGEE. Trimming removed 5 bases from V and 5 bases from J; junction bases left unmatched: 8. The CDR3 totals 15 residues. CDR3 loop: CASRKSGRPTGELFF. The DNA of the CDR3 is TGTGCCAGCAGGAAAAGCGGGAGACCGACCGGGGAGCTGTTTTTT. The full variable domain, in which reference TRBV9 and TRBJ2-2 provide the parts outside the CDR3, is DSGVTQTPKHLITATGQRVTLRCSPRSGDLSVYWYQQSLDQGLQFLIQYYNGEERAKGNILERFSAQQFPDLHSELNLSSLELGDSALYFCASRKSGRPTGELFFGEGSRLTVL.

The CDR3 reads CASRATSGFTDTQYF. The CDR3 nucleotides are TGCGCCAGCAGGGCGACTAGCGGTTTCACAGATACGCAGTATTTT. V usage is TRBV5-1 and J usage is TRBJ2-3, with 9 bases fitting TRBD2. CDR3 length equals 15 residues. The V gene end was trimmed by 5 bases and the J gene end by 2 bases; junction bases not matched to a gene: 6. Germline V lookup: CDR1 SGHRS, CDR2 YFSETQ.

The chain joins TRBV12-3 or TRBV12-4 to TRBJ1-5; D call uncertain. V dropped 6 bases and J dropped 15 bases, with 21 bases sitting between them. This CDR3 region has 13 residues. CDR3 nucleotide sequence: TGTGCCAGCAGCCCTTCGAGAGGTCTCGTACCGCATTTT. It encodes CASSPSRGLVPHF.

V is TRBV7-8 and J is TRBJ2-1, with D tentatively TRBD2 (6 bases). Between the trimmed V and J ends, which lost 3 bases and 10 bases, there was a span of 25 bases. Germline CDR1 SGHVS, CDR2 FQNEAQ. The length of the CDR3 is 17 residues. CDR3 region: CASSFRWPDGSVGEQFF. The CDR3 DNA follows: TGTGCCAGCAGCTTCCGCTGGCCGGACGGGAGTGTTGGGGAGCAGTTCTTC.

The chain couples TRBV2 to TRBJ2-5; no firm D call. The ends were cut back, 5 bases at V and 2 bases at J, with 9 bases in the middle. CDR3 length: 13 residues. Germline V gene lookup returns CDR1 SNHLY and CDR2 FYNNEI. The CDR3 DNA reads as TGTGCCAGCAGTACTAATTTACAAGAGACCCAGTACTTC. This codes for CASSTNLQETQYF.

As DNA, the CDR3 is TGTGCCAGCAGTTCCGGGACAGGGACGTCTGGGGCCAACGTCCTGACTTTC. It codes for CASSSGTGTSGANVLTF. The V call is TRBV28, the J call TRBJ2-6; TRBD1 aligns across 9 bases. CDR3 length: 17 amino acids. With V trimmed by 4 bases and J by 1 base, 5 bases remained unmatched. CDR1 is MDHEN and CDR2 is SYDVKM in the germline V gene.

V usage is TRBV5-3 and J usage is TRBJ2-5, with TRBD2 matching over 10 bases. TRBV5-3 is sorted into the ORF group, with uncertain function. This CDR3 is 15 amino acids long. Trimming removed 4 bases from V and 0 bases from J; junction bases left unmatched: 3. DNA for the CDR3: TGTGCCAGAAGCCGGACTAGCGGATACCAAGAGACCCAGTACTTC. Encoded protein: CARSRTSGYQETQYF.